This is a list of T cell receptor beta chains from one sample in a study of T cell responses to AZD1222 COVID-19 vaccine. Profiled with immunoSEQ multiplex PCR; TCRdb holds only in-frame clones, not every one. The data contain some 170,000 clones, about 89% of them singletons. The source material was peripheral blood, sampled on day 0 of AZD1222 vaccination. These receptors all stem from an adult in good health. Both conserved end residues are part of each CDR3. D genes are given only for firm matches. Clone size is stated in some rows and not others, as once, few, many or a class when expanded.

j_call d_call v_call clone_size cdr3_aa cdr3_nt
TRBJ1-6 TRBD1 TRBV5-6 - CASRDTRGSYNSPLHF TGTGCCAGCAGAGATACCAGGGGGTCCTATAATTCACCCCTCCACTTT
TRBJ2-1 - TRBV9 - CASGDNEQFF TGTGCCAGCGGAGACAATGAGCAGTTCTTC
TRBJ2-7 TRBD1 TRBV6-6 - CASSAGQGKSYEQYF TGTGCCAGCAGTGCCGGACAGGGAAAATCCTACGAGCAGTACTTC
TRBJ2-7 - TRBV5-1 - CASSLAGGAGNYEQYF TGCGCCAGCAGCTTGGCTGGCGGGGCAGGAAACTACGAGCAGTACTTC
TRBJ2-3 - TRBV19 - CASSPVGETTDTQYF TGTGCCAGTAGCCCCGTTGGGGAGACCACAGATACGCAGTATTTT
TRBJ2-7 - TRBV7-3 - CASSPDRSSYEQYF TGTGCCAGCAGCCCCGACAGGTCGAGCTACGAGCAGTACTTC
TRBJ1-1 - TRBV5-1 - CASSLEYSGDGTEAFF TGCGCCAGCAGCTTGGAATATTCAGGGGACGGCACTGAAGCTTTCTTT
TRBJ1-3 - TRBV6-6 - CASRDGSGSGNTIYF TGTGCCAGCAGGGACGGCAGCGGCTCTGGAAACACCATATATTTT
TRBJ2-5 - TRBV9 - CASSVGAGSAGQETQYF TGTGCCAGCAGCGTAGGAGCTGGGTCGGCGGGACAAGAGACCCAGTACTTC
TRBJ1-2 - TRBV5-4 - CASSLVGGGDYGYTF TGTGCCAGCAGCTTGGTCGGGGGGGGTGACTATGGCTACACCTTC
TRBJ2-7 TRBD1 TRBV29-1 - CSVAQGATYEQYF TGCAGCGTTGCGCAGGGGGCGACCTACGAGCAGTACTTC
TRBJ2-7 - TRBV4-2 - CASSQDDVSPAYEQYF TGTGCCAGCAGCCAAGACGACGTTAGTCCCGCCTACGAGCAGTACTTC
TRBJ1-3 TRBD1 TRBV27 - CASSLNLGQASGNTIYF TGTGCCAGCAGTTTAAACCTGGGACAGGCCTCTGGAAACACCATATATTTT
TRBJ2-3 - TRBV29-1 - CSVEVHWNTDTQYF TGCAGCGTTGAGGTACACTGGAACACAGATACGCAGTATTTT
TRBJ1-2 - TRBV6-6 - CASSYSTPRSGYGYTF TGTGCCAGCAGTTACTCGACTCCACGTTCCGGTTATGGCTACACCTTC
TRBJ2-1 TRBD2 TRBV7-2 once CASSPLAGVGNEQFF TGTGCCAGCAGCCCCTTAGCGGGAGTAGGGAATGAGCAGTTCTTC
TRBJ2-7 TRBD2 TRBV10-3 many CAISDLSGRSGEQYF TGTGCCATCAGCGACCTTAGCGGGAGATCCGGCGAGCAGTACTTC
TRBJ2-1 - TRBV5-1 - CASKMDNEQFF TGCGCCAGCAAAATGGACAATGAGCAGTTCTTC
TRBJ2-4 - TRBV7-2 once CASSSTTGKNIQYF TGTGCCAGCAGCTCAACGACAGGAAAAAACATTCAGTACTTC
TRBJ1-1 - TRBV12-3/TRBV12-4 once CASNRRQNTEAFF TGTGCCAGTAACCGACGGCAGAACACTGAAGCTTTCTTT
TRBJ2-1 - TRBV19 - CASSILRDTYNEQFF TGTGCCAGTAGTATTCTCCGGGATACCTACAATGAGCAGTTCTTC
TRBJ1-2 - TRBV30 - CAWSALAGANYGYTF TGTGCCTGGAGTGCGTTGGCTGGGGCTAACTATGGCTACACCTTC
TRBJ1-6 TRBD1 TRBV28 - CASSLRAGGRRNSPLHF TGTGCCAGCAGTTTACGGGCAGGGGGTCGAAGGAATTCACCCCTCCACTTT
TRBJ1-5 TRBD1 TRBV19 - CASSQTGINSNQPQHF TGTGCCAGTAGTCAGACAGGGATTAATAGCAATCAGCCCCAGCATTTT
TRBJ2-1 TRBD1 TRBV28 - CASSSLVGTGTSYNEQFF TGTGCCAGCAGTTCCTTAGTCGGGACAGGGACGTCCTACAATGAGCAGTTCTTC
TRBJ1-2 - TRBV7-9 - CASSLAGANYGYTF TGTGCCAGCAGCTTAGCCGGAGCTAACTATGGCTACACCTTC
TRBJ1-2 - TRBV19 - CASSRSAEANYGYTF TGTGCCAGTAGTCGTTCGGCGGAAGCTAACTATGGCTACACCTTC
TRBJ1-1 - TRBV5-1 - CASSLAGLVNTEAFF TGCGCCAGCAGCTTGGCAGGGTTGGTGAACACTGAAGCTTTCTTT
TRBJ1-3 - TRBV24-1 - CATQGGRGRGNTIYF TGTGCCACCCAGGGAGGACGGGGGCGCGGAAACACCATATATTTT
TRBJ1-6 - TRBV3-1/TRBV3-2 - CASSPSRDNSPLHF TGTGCCAGCAGCCCCTCTAGGGATAATTCACCCCTCCACTTT
TRBJ1-1 TRBD1 TRBV7-2 once CASSSSTGHNTEAFF TGTGCCAGCAGCTCTTCGACAGGGCACAACACTGAAGCTTTCTTT
TRBJ2-7 - TRBV7-2 - CASSRGPSYEQYF TGTGCCAGCAGCAGGGGACCATCCTACGAGCAGTACTTC
TRBJ2-7 - TRBV4-2 - CASSQDLSSISGEQYF TGTGCCAGCAGCCAAGATCTTTCAAGCATCTCCGGAGAGCAGTACTTC
TRBJ2-5 - TRBV5-6 - CASSRDQRETQYF TGTGCCAGCAGTCGGGACCAGAGGGAGACCCAGTACTTC
TRBJ1-6 - TRBV30 - CAWSVEGAYNSPLHF TGTGCCTGGAGTGTGGAGGGGGCCTATAATTCACCCCTCCACTTT
TRBJ2-2 TRBD1 TRBV29-1 - CSALDRGQNTGELFF TGCAGCGCGCTAGACAGGGGGCAGAACACCGGGGAGCTGTTTTTT
TRBJ2-5 - TRBV5-4 - CASSPGSYQETQYF TGTGCCAGCAGCCCCGGTTCGTACCAAGAGACCCAGTACTTC
TRBJ1-1 - TRBV4-3 - CASSQVPNTEAFF TGCGCCAGCAGCCAAGTACCGAACACTGAAGCTTTCTTT
TRBJ1-1 - TRBV10-1 once CASSESRGLNTEAFF TGCGCCAGCAGTGAGTCCAGGGGATTGAACACTGAAGCTTTCTTT
TRBJ2-7 TRBD2 TRBV19 - CASSNRAGGYEQYF TGTGCCAGTAGTAATCGAGCGGGAGGCTACGAGCAGTACTTC
TRBJ2-1 TRBD1 TRBV11-2 - CASSLGTGEWNEQFF TGTGCCAGCAGCTTAGGGACAGGGGAGTGGAATGAGCAGTTCTTC
TRBJ1-4 - TRBV7-2 once CASSFGLGREKLFF TGTGCCAGCAGCTTTGGGTTGGGTCGAGAAAAACTGTTTTTT
TRBJ1-3 - TRBV5-4 once CASSLGGAGNTIYF TGTGCCAGCAGCTTGGGGGGGGCTGGAAACACCATATATTTT
TRBJ2-2 TRBD1 TRBV6-6 - CASSLRTGGTGELFF TGTGCCAGCAGTCTCAGGACAGGGGGCACCGGGGAGCTGTTTTTT